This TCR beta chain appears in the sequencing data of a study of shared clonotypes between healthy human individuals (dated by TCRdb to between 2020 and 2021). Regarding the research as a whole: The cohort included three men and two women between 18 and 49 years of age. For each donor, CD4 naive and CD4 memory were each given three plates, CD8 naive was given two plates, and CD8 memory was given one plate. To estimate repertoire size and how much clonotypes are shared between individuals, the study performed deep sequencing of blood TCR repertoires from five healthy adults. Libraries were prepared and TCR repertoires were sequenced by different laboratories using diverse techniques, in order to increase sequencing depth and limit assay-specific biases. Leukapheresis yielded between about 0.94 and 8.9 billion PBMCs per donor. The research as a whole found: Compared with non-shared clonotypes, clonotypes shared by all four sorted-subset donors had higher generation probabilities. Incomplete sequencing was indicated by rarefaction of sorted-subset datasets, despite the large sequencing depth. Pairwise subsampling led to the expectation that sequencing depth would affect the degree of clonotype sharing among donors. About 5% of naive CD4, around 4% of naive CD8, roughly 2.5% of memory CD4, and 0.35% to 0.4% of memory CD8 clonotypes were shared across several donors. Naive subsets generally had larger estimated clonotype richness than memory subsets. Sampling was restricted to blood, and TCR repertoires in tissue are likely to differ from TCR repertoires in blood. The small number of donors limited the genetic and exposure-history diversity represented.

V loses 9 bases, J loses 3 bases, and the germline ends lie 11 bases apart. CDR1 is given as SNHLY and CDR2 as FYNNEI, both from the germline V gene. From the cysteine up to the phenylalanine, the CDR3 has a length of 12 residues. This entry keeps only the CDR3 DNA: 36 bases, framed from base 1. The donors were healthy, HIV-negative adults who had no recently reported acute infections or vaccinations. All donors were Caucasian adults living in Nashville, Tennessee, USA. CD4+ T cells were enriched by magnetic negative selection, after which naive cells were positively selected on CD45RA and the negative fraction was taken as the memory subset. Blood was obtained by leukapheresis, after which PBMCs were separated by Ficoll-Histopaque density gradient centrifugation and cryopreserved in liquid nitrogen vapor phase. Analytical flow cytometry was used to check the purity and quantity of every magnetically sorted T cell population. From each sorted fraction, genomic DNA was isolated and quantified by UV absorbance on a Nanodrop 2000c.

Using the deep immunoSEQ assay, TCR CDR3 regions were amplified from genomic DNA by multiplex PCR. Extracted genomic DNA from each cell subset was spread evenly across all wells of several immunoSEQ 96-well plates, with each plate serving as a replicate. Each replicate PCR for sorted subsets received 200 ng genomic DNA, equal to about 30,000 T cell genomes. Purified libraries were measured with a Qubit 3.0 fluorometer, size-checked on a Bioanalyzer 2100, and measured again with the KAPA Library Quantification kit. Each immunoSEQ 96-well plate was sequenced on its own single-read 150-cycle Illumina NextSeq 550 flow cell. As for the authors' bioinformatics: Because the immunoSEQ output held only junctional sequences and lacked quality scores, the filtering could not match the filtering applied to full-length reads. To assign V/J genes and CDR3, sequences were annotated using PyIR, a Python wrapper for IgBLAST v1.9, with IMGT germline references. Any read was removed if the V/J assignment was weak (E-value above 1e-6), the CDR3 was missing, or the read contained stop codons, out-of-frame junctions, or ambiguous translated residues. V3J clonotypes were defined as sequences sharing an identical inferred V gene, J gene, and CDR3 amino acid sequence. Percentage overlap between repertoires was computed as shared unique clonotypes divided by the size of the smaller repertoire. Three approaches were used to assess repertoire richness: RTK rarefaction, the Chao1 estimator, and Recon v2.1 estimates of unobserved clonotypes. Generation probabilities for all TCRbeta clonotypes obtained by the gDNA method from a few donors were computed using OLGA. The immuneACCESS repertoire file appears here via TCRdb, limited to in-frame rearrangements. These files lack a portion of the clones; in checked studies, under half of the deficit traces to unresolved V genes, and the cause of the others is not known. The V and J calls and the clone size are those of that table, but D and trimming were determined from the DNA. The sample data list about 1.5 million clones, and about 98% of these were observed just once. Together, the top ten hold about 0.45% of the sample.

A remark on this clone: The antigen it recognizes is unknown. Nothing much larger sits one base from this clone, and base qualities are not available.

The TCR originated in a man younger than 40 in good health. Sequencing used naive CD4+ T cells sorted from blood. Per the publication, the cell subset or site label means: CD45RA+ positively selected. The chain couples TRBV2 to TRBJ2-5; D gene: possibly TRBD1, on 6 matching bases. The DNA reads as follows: TGTGCCAGTCAGGGGCAGAAAGAGACCCAGTACTTC. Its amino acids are CASQGQKETQYF.